This TCR beta chain was captured by sequencing in a study of cytomegalovirus exposure and HLA in healthy donors. Overall study results and limits: Reports indicated that the classifier achieved high specificity and sensitivity in diagnosing cytomegalovirus status. Subsequent analysis found a tendency for first-cohort TCR clusters to co-occur within the 95 to 150 validation repertoires.

Libraries were prepared by immunoSEQ multiplex PCR; TCRdb keeps only in-frame clonotypes and omits some of them. The table includes some 69,000 clones, about 96% detected once. Regarding this clone: Its target is unknown.

Trimming removed 4 bases from V and 6 bases from J; junction bases left unmatched: 5. The germline V gene has CDR1 MNHEY and CDR2 SVGAGI. The CDR3 runs 16 residues. The sequencing sample was made of PBMCs. This sequence originates from a man between 18 and 35 years old in good health and CMV-seronegative. V gene TRBV6-5 combines with J gene TRBJ2-2, with 13 positions matching TRBD2. The CDR3 region has the DNA TGTGCCAGCAGTTCCCCGGGACTAGCGGGATCCGGGGAGCTGTTTTTT. Amino acids: CASSSPGLAGSGELFF.